Below are 28 T cell receptor beta chains sequenced from a single sample in a study of high-grade serous ovarian cancer treatment subgroups. The tumor samples were collected prior to definitive surgery or chemotherapy. Sequencing was performed with immunoSEQ multiplex PCR; in TCRdb, only in-frame clones are kept and a portion is missing. The table has around 8,000 clones, 65% to 80% seen once. What was sequenced was tumor tissue. Receptor source: a human donor with high-grade serous ovarian cancer.

The chain is built from TRBV30 and TRBJ1-1, with unresolved D. V lost 4 bases, J lost 5 bases, and 11 bases lay in between. This CDR3 spans 12 amino acids. In germline, CDR1 is GTSNPN, CDR2 SVGIG (reference sequence). The CDR3 spells CAWTVGLTEAFF. The CDR3 DNA follows: TGTGCCTGGACAGTTGGGTTAACTGAAGCTTTCTTT.

In DNA, the CDR3 is TGTGCCAGTAGTGGCAGGGTGGGTAAGGACTATGGCTACACCTTC. Amino acid sequence: CASSGRVGKDYGYTF. The V and J genes are TRBV19 and TRBJ1-2, with D tentatively TRBD1 (5 bases). V lost 5 bases to trimming and J lost 3 bases, with 16 bases between them. The CDR3 extends over 15 amino acids. The germline gives CDR1 LNHDA, CDR2 SQIVND (reference sequence).

The chain is built from TRBV2 and TRBJ2-5; no definite D call. The CDR3 consists of 12 residues. Trimming shortened V by 5 bases and J by 5 bases, and 9 bases separated the two germline ends. Per the germline V gene, CDR1 is SNHLY and CDR2 is FYNNEI. The CDR3 DNA reads as TGTGCCAGCAGTTACTTAGGGGAGACCCAGTACTTC. It is translated as CASSYLGETQYF.

The chain carries TRBV28 and TRBJ2-7; 9 positions agree with TRBD1. The CDR3 sequence is 15 residues long. Germline CDR1 reads MDHEN; CDR2 reads SYDVKM. With V trimmed by 1 base and J by 1 base, 2 bases remained unmatched. Here the CDR3 DNA reads TGTGCCAGCAGTTTATTGGGGACAGGGTCCTACGAGCAGTACTTC. As protein: CASSLLGTGSYEQYF.

This chain connects TRBV18 to TRBJ1-1; D unresolved. The length of the CDR3 is 15 residues. V shed 3 bases and J shed 0 bases, with 11 bases lying between them. Germline V CDR1 and CDR2: KGHSH, LQKENI. CDR3 residues: CASSPVFTVNTEAFF. DNA for the CDR3: TGTGCCAGCTCACCTGTATTTACTGTGAACACTGAAGCTTTCTTT.

The chain uses TRBV5-6 and TRBJ2-5; TRBD2 agrees at 7 bases. The CDR3 length is 16 residues. With 4 bases clipped from V and 3 bases from J, the junction kept 12 bases outside the gene matches. Germline values: CDR1 SGHDT, CDR2 YYEEEE. The CDR3 reads CASSGRASGFEETQYF. CDR3 DNA: TGTGCCAGCAGCGGGAGGGCTAGCGGATTCGAAGAGACCCAGTACTTC.

The chain uses TRBV5-8 and TRBJ1-5, with 9 bases aligning to TRBD1. Unmatched junction bases numbered 6, after V lost 1 base and J lost 4 bases. The CDR3 runs 16 residues. Germline V gene lookup returns CDR1 SGHTS and CDR2 YDEGEE. CDR3 sequence reads: CASSLLQGALNQPQHF. In nucleotides, the CDR3 is TGTGCCAGCAGCTTGTTACAGGGGGCCCTAAATCAGCCCCAGCATTTT.

The rearrangement links TRBV27 to TRBJ2-7; the match to TRBD1 covers 7 bases. V shed 9 bases and J 0 bases; nucleotides not matched to a gene: 2. CDR3 length: 12 amino acids. Germline assignment: CDR1 MNHEY and CDR2 SMNVEV (reference sequence). Here the CDR3 reads CASRDSSYEQYF. DNA for the CDR3: TGTGCCAGTCGGGACAGCTCCTACGAGCAGTACTTC.

This clone was detected only a few times. This sequence joins TRBV19 and TRBJ2-7; 12 bases match TRBD2. Per the germline V gene, CDR1 is LNHDA and CDR2 is SQIVND (reference sequence). The CDR3 covers 17 residues. V was clipped by 3 bases and J by 1 base; unmatched bases: 7. The chain's CDR3 is CASSMTWTSGMSYEQYF. CDR3 DNA sequence: TGTGCCAGTAGTATGACCTGGACTAGCGGGATGTCCTACGAGCAGTACTTC.

This chain joins TRBV4-1 and TRBJ1-6; TRBD1 matches at 7 bases. Germline CDR1 reads MGHRA; CDR2 reads YSYEKL. The V gene end was trimmed by 1 base and the J gene end by 9 bases; junction bases not matched to a gene: 12. The CDR3 totals 17 residues. The CDR3 nucleotides read TGCGCCAGCAGCCAAGGACAGGGTTTGGGACGGAGTTCACCCCTCCACTTT. Amino acids: CASSQGQGLGRSSPLHF.

This chain joins TRBV9 and TRBJ2-2; possibly TRBD2 for D (6 bases). In germline, CDR1 is SGDLS, CDR2 YYNGEE. The V end was cut by 4 bases, the J end by 5 bases, with 12 bases between. The CDR3 has 14 amino acids. The CDR3 sequence is CASSPPRGTGELFF. The CDR3 coding sequence is TGTGCCAGCAGCCCCCCTCGGGGGACCGGGGAGCTGTTTTTT.

The rearrangement uses TRBV20-1 and TRBJ2-3; no definite D call. Germline lookup yields CDR1 DFQATT and CDR2 SNEGSKA (reference sequence). Trimming stripped 3 bases from V and 5 bases from J, with 6 bases between. The CDR3 extends over 11 amino acids. This CDR3 is CSASRLDTQYF. For the CDR3, the DNA is TGCAGTGCTAGTCGGTTAGATACGCAGTATTTT.

The chain joins TRBV19 to TRBJ1-2; perhaps TRBD1 as D (6 bases). The CDR3 length is 15 residues. V dropped 4 bases and J dropped 4 bases, with 16 bases sitting between them. Germline V gives CDR1 LNHDA, CDR2 SQIVND (reference sequence). The CDR3 is CASSTTWDTIYGYTF. The CDR3 region has the DNA TGTGCCAGTAGTACGACCTGGGACACGATCTATGGCTACACCTTC.

The chain employs TRBV19 and TRBJ1-5; D possibly corresponds to TRBD1 (5 bases). Germline CDR1 LNHDA, CDR2 SQIVND (reference sequence). There are 17 residues in the CDR3. The V and J ends lost 3 bases and 4 bases respectively, with 19 bases between them. DNA of the CDR3: TGTGCCAGTAGTATTGCGTTGGGGCAAGGTGGAAATCAGCCCCAGCATTTT. The encoded protein is CASSIALGQGGNQPQHF.

The J gene is TRBJ2-7, the V gene TRBV5-5; D not resolved. Trimming stripped 0 bases from V and 2 bases from J, with 9 bases between. The CDR3 runs 14 residues. Per the germline V gene, CDR1 is SGHKS and CDR2 is YYEKEE (reference sequence). The CDR3 coding sequence is TGTGCCAGCAGCTTGGCCTTCGGAACCTACGAGCAGTACTTC. It translates to CASSLAFGTYEQYF.

The sample holds a few counts of this clone. V gene TRBV4-3 combines with J gene TRBJ1-6; no clear D. The ends were cut back, 0 bases at V and 14 bases at J, with 14 bases in the middle. The germline V gene encodes CDR1 LGHNA and CDR2 YSLEER. The CDR3 extends over 14 amino acids. The CDR3 bases are TGCGCCAGCAGCCAAGAGCACACGACCTCTACCCTCCACTTT. It specifies CASSQEHTTSTLHF.

The rearrangement joins TRBV9 to TRBJ2-7, with 8 bases identical to TRBD2. The CDR3 is 15 residues long. Trimming cost V 0 bases and J 5 bases; bases outside gene matches: 7. The germline V gene has CDR1 SGDLS and CDR2 YYNGEE. CDR3 sequence: CASSVGPGGTDEQYF. The CDR3 nucleotides are TGTGCCAGCAGCGTAGGTCCGGGAGGGACCGACGAGCAGTACTTC.

The rearrangement joins TRBV2 to TRBJ2-5; D is uncertain. The V gene's germline CDR1 is SNHLY and CDR2 FYNNEI. The length of the CDR3 is 12 residues. V was pared by 2 bases and J by 4 bases, with 5 bases between. CDR3 coding DNA: TGTGCCAGCAGTGAATCTCGAGAGACCCAGTACTTC. It specifies CASSESRETQYF.

The chain is built from TRBV21-1 and TRBJ2-3; TRBD1, the table's D call, was not compared with the DNA. TRBV21-1 counts as a pseudogene. The CDR3 sequence is 18 residues long. CDR3 sequence: CASSKGKGQGPGTDTQYF. As DNA, the CDR3 is TGTGCCAGCAGCAAAGGGAAGGGACAGGGGCCCGGCACAGATACGCAGTATTTT.

The rearrangement links TRBV6-6 to TRBJ1-1, with D perhaps TRBD1 (6 bases). Germline loops: CDR1 MNHNY, CDR2 SVGAGI (reference sequence). Between the trimmed V and J ends, which lost 6 bases and 3 bases, there was a span of 17 bases. CDR3 length equals 15 residues. The DNA for the CDR3 is TGTGCCAGCAGGACAGGCTTCGGGGGGGACACTGAAGCTTTCTTT. Translating it yields CASRTGFGGDTEAFF.

The J gene is TRBJ2-7, the V gene TRBV15; no firm D call. The length of the CDR3 is 16 residues. V gave up 5 bases and J gave up 2 bases, with 19 bases separating them. Germline V gene sequence: CDR1 LNHNV, CDR2 YYDKDF (reference sequence). The CDR3 loop reads CATSAGGLGVPYEQYF. The CDR3 region has the DNA TGTGCCACCAGCGCTGGTGGCCTAGGTGTACCCTACGAGCAGTACTTC.

This clone was recorded a few times. The gene calls are TRBV27 and TRBJ2-5; D uncertain. Germline CDR1 reads MNHEY; CDR2 reads SMNVEV (reference sequence). The CDR3 length is 11 residues. V lost 4 bases, J lost 4 bases, and 4 bases lay in between. This CDR3 reads CASSWGETQYF. The CDR3 DNA is TGTGCCAGCAGTTGGGGAGAGACCCAGTACTTC.

The chain combines TRBV6-1 with TRBJ2-2, with D possibly being TRBD1 (5 bases). The germline CDR1 and CDR2 sequences are MNHNS and SASEGT. V shed 10 bases and J shed 6 bases, with 12 bases lying between them. This CDR3 region has 12 residues. The CDR3 bases are TGTGCCAATACAGGTTACTCCGGGGAGCTGTTTTTT. It translates to CANTGYSGELFF.

The V call is TRBV28, the J call TRBJ2-3, with D possibly being TRBD2 (6 bases). The V gene lost 3 bases and the J gene lost 0 bases, with 10 bases spanning the gap. The CDR3 is 15 residues long. Per the germline V gene, CDR1 is MDHEN and CDR2 is SYDVKM. The chain's CDR3 is CASSLRGPSTDTQYF. The CDR3 region has the DNA TGTGCCAGCAGTTTGCGGGGACCTAGCACAGATACGCAGTATTTT.

The chain is built from TRBV7-3 and TRBJ2-2; unclear D gene. The CDR3 loop spans 18 amino acids. V dropped 4 bases and J dropped 4 bases, with 22 bases sitting between them. Germline CDR1 and CDR2: SGHTA and FQGTGA. The CDR3 reads CASSSWISRNLPTGELFF. In DNA form, the CDR3 reads TGTGCCAGCAGCTCTTGGATCTCGCGGAATCTCCCCACCGGGGAGCTGTTTTTT.

The chain combines TRBV5-6 with TRBJ2-1; possibly TRBD1 for D (5 bases). The ends were cut back, 4 bases at V and 5 bases at J, with 22 bases in the middle. The germline V gene encodes CDR1 SGHDT and CDR2 YYEEEE. The CDR3 runs 17 residues. The CDR3 is CASSPPTDTLDDNEQFF. The CDR3 nucleotides read TGTGCCAGCAGCCCTCCGACAGACACGCTAGACGACAATGAGCAGTTCTTC.

The chain couples TRBV5-4 to TRBJ2-7; 11 nucleotides align to TRBD2. The V segment lost 4 bases and the J segment 3 bases; nucleotides outside the gene matches: 3. Germline V gene data show CDR1 as SGHNT and CDR2 as YYREEE (reference sequence). The CDR3 totals 14 residues. The CDR3 loop reads CASSPGTSGYEQYF. The CDR3 DNA is TGTGCCAGCAGCCCTGGGACTAGCGGCTACGAGCAGTACTTC.

V and J are TRBV7-7 and TRBJ1-4; TRBD1 aligns across 9 bases. This CDR3 has 16 amino acids. The junction had 13 bases not matched to a gene; V was cut back by 4 bases and J by 10 bases. Germline V gene data show CDR1 as SSHAT and CDR2 as FNYEAQ (reference sequence). This CDR3 reads CASSSQSPGQGGKLFF. Here the CDR3 DNA reads TGTGCCAGCAGCTCACAGTCACCGGGACAGGGAGGAAAACTGTTTTTT.